Following are 28 T cell receptor beta chains from one sample sequenced in a study of cytomegalovirus exposure and HLA in healthy donors. The PCR used 60 Vbeta and 13 Jbeta primers. The assay was immunoSEQ multiplex PCR, and TCRdb's table has in-frame clones only and misses some. This table holds 250,000 to 350,000 clones, around 86% found once. Sequenced sample: PBMCs. The receptors were sampled from a man between 40 and 49 years old in good health and CMV-seropositive.

The CDR3 DNA reads TGTGCCAGCAGCACTAGCGGGAGCTCCTACAATGAGCAGTTCTTC. This encodes CASSTSGSSYNEQFF. The V and J genes are TRBV7-9 and TRBJ2-1; TRBD2 aligns across 11 bases. V shed 5 bases and J 0 bases; nucleotides not matched to a gene: 0. CDR1 and CDR2 from the germline V gene are SEHNR and FQNEAQ (reference sequence). This CDR3 is 15 amino acids long.

The CDR3 bases are TGTGCCAGCAGTGAAAGCCCCGCGGCCCCGACTAGCGAGATGTGGAAAGAGACCCAGTACTTC. Encoded protein: CASSESPAAPTSEMWKETQYF. The V and J genes are TRBV6-1 and TRBJ2-5, with TRBD2 matching over 8 bases. Germline V gives CDR1 MNHNS, CDR2 SASEGT. This CDR3 comprises 21 residues. The V segment lost 2 bases and the J segment 3 bases; nucleotides outside the gene matches: 23.

The rearrangement links TRBV2 to TRBJ2-1; D uncertain. CDR1 and CDR2 (germline): SNHLY, FYNNEI. Deletions cut 6 bases from V and 4 bases from J, with 10 bases between. This CDR3 has 13 residues. The CDR3 spells CASSTTEYNEQFF. The CDR3 DNA follows: TGTGCCAGCAGCACGACTGAATACAATGAGCAGTTCTTC.

This clone was counted only a few times. This sequence joins TRBV28 and TRBJ2-7, with 11 bases aligning to TRBD2. Germline V lookup: CDR1 MDHEN, CDR2 SYDVKM. The V gene end was trimmed by 6 bases and the J gene end by 3 bases; junction bases not matched to a gene: 13. The CDR3 runs to 17 residues. The CDR3 DNA reads as TGTGCCAGCAGCCAAACCCCCGGGACTAGCGGATACTACGAGCAGTACTTC. It yields the protein CASSQTPGTSGYYEQYF.

The V gene is TRBV6-1, the J gene TRBJ1-4; D gene uncertain. Germline V gene lookup returns CDR1 MNHNS and CDR2 SASEGT. This CDR3 is built from 15 residues. The ends were cut back, 5 bases at V and 0 bases at J, with 10 bases in the middle. Here the CDR3 DNA reads TGTGCCAGCAGTCTGGAGGTTGCAACTAATGAAAAACTGTTTTTT. It specifies CASSLEVATNEKLFF.

This sequence joins TRBV5-1 and TRBJ2-7; D is perhaps TRBD2 (5 bases). CDR3 size: 14 residues. Germline V lookup: CDR1 SGHRS, CDR2 YFSETQ. Trimming shortened V by 2 bases and J by 2 bases, and 11 bases separated the two germline ends. The CDR3 here is CASSLNGMTYEQYF. The CDR3 region has the DNA TGCGCCAGCAGCTTAAACGGGATGACCTACGAGCAGTACTTC.

A single count supports this clone. The V and J genes are TRBV30 and TRBJ1-4; D is unresolved. There are 11 residues in the CDR3. V was pared by 1 base and J by 7 bases, with 4 bases between. The germline CDR1 and CDR2 sequences are GTSNPN and SVGIG (reference sequence). As DNA, the CDR3 is TGTGCCTGGAGTGCCAGTGAAAAACTGTTTTTT. Amino acids: CAWSASEKLFF.

The chain employs TRBV19 and TRBJ2-6, with 12 bases fitting TRBD1. This CDR3 contains 19 residues. Germline-derived CDR1 and CDR2 are LNHDA and SQIVND (reference sequence). V shed 5 bases and J 5 bases; nucleotides not matched to a gene: 13. CDR3 sequence: CASSGGQGAGILWANVLTF. The CDR3 DNA is TGTGCCAGTAGTGGGGGACAGGGGGCAGGCATACTCTGGGCCAACGTCCTGACTTTC.

The chain has TRBV7-6 and TRBJ2-5; possible D gene TRBD1, 6 bases. The better agreement between TRBJ2-7 and the DNA end casts doubt on the J call. CDR1 is SGHVS, CDR2 FNYEAQ, per germline. The CDR3 contains 15 residues. CDR3 nucleotides: TGTGCCAGCAGCTTAGTGGCCAGGGGTCCCTACGAGCAGTACTTC. Encoded protein: CASSLVARGPYEQYF.

The chain employs TRBV15 and TRBJ2-7; 11 bases map to TRBD1. CDR1 is LNHNV, CDR2 YYDKDF, per germline (reference sequence). The CDR3 contains 14 residues. J was trimmed by 4 bases and V by 4 bases; bases with no gene match: 3. The DNA for the CDR3 is TGTGCCACCAGCATCGGACAGGGGGCTTACGAGCAGTACTTC. This sequence encodes CATSIGQGAYEQYF.

CDR3 sequence: CASRPTGAYNEQFF. CDR3 sequence (DNA): TGTGCCAGCAGACCGACAGGGGCGTACAATGAGCAGTTCTTC. The chain recombines TRBV6-1 with TRBJ2-1; TRBD1 aligns across 8 bases. CDR3 length: 14 amino acids. CDR1 and CDR2 from the germline V gene are MNHNS and SASEGT. The trim removed 6 bases at V and 4 bases at J, leaving 5 bases unmatched.

The gene calls are TRBV5-1 and TRBJ1-1; possible D gene TRBD1, 5 bases. Germline V gives CDR1 SGHRS, CDR2 YFSETQ. V was shortened by 4 bases and J by 0 bases, with 10 bases between the two germline ends. The length of the CDR3 is 14 residues. CDR3 region: CASSKDNMNTEAFF. Written as DNA, the CDR3 is TGCGCCAGCAGCAAGGACAACATGAACACTGAAGCTTTCTTT.

V usage is TRBV6-5 and J usage is TRBJ2-7; 10 nucleotides line up with TRBD2. This CDR3 has 16 amino acids. V lost 4 bases to trimming and J lost 0 bases; unmatched junction nucleotides: 6. CDR1 and CDR2 (germline): MNHEY, SVGAGI. The CDR3 reads CASSFILAGVSYEQYF. The CDR3 DNA reads TGTGCCAGCAGTTTCATTCTAGCGGGAGTCTCCTACGAGCAGTACTTC.

The chain couples TRBV7-2 to TRBJ2-7; 12 bases match TRBD2. Trimming took 3 bases from V and 2 from J; bases not matched to a gene: 8. This CDR3 contains 17 residues. The V gene's germline CDR1 is SGHTA and CDR2 FQGNSA. CDR3 in amino acids: CASSLETSGSGPYEQYF. The CDR3 DNA is TGTGCCAGCAGCTTGGAGACTAGCGGGAGCGGGCCCTACGAGCAGTACTTC.

The genes are TRBV5-6 and TRBJ2-5; weak D call: TRBD1 (5 bases). The J call may be mistaken, given a closer DNA end match to TRBJ2-7. Germline loops: CDR1 SGHDT, CDR2 YYEEEE. This CDR3 is built from 15 residues. The CDR3, as DNA: TGTGCCAGCAGCCCTACAGGTTACGACACCTACGAGCAGTACTTC. Translated, it gives CASSPTGYDTYEQYF.

The chain combines TRBV23-1 with TRBJ2-4; D ambiguous. TRBV23-1 qualifies as an ORF whose function is uncertain. This CDR3 spans 17 amino acids. V dropped 3 bases and J dropped 3 bases, with 18 bases sitting between them. For the CDR3, the DNA is TGCGCCAGCAGTCAGTACCCGGAGAGCAGATTCAAAAACATTCAGTACTTC. Translated: CASSQYPESRFKNIQYF.

The chain links TRBV12-5 to TRBJ2-2; 8 positions match TRBD1. With V trimmed by 7 bases and J by 7 bases, 8 bases remained unmatched. The germline CDR1 and CDR2 sequences are LGHNT and FRNRAP. The CDR3 consists of 14 residues. The CDR3 loop reads CASARQGADGELFF. The CDR3 region has the DNA TGTGCTAGTGCAAGGCAGGGGGCGGACGGGGAGCTGTTTTTT.

Only one count was recorded for this clone. The chain carries TRBV12-2 and TRBJ2-7; TRBD1, the table's D call, lacks a check against the DNA. TRBV12-2 is flagged as a pseudogene. This CDR3 region has 23 residues. The CDR3 DNA is TGTGCAAGTCGCTTACCTCGGACAGGGGAAACATCTTACCCCAACATGAGCTCCTACGAGCAGTACTTC. It yields the protein CASRLPRTGETSYPNMSSYEQYF.

This clone was detected a few times. The J gene is TRBJ1-4, the V gene TRBV21-1; the DNA was not used to check the table's D call, TRBD1. TRBV21-1 is a pseudogene segment. CDR3 length equals 15 residues. CDR3 sequence reads: CARLPREPTNEKLFF. The CDR3 nucleotides are TGTGCCAGACTACCCAGGGAACCAACTAATGAAAAACTGTTTTTT.

This sequence joins TRBV2 and TRBJ2-1; 10 bases fit TRBD2. Trimming cost V 3 bases and J 8 bases; bases outside gene matches: 7. CDR3 length: 15 residues. The germline V gene encodes CDR1 SNHLY and CDR2 FYNNEI. The CDR3 DNA is TGTGCCAGCAGTGATGAACTAGCGGGACTCTATGAGCAGTTCTTC. Translation gives CASSDELAGLYEQFF.

The V and J genes are TRBV19 and TRBJ1-4; D might be TRBD1 (5 bases). This CDR3 has 14 residues. V lost 3 bases and J 7 bases, leaving 12 bases between the germline ends. Germline values: CDR1 LNHDA, CDR2 SQIVND (reference sequence). The CDR3 sequence: CASSIGHQSEKLFF. Written as DNA, the CDR3 is TGTGCCAGTAGTATCGGACACCAAAGTGAAAAACTGTTTTTT.

J is TRBJ1-4 and V is TRBV5-1, with D possibly being TRBD1 (5 bases). The germline V gene has CDR1 SGHRS and CDR2 YFSETQ. This CDR3 contains 15 residues. Between the trimmed V and J ends, which lost 2 bases and 8 bases, there was a span of 16 bases. DNA for the CDR3: TGCGCCAGCAGCTTCCGGGACTTGACGGAGGAAAAACTGTTTTTT. Protein product: CASSFRDLTEEKLFF.

This clone came up once. The V and J genes are TRBV6-1 and TRBJ2-7; 10 nucleotides match TRBD1. Per the germline V gene, CDR1 is MNHNS and CDR2 is SASEGT. Germline trimming cut 4 bases from V and 2 bases from J; bases unmatched to any gene: 2. This CDR3 spans 14 amino acids. The CDR3 nucleotides read TGTGCCAGCAGTGGGGGGACAGGGGCCTACGAGCAGTACTTC. As protein: CASSGGTGAYEQYF.

In this sample, this clone turned up a few times. The chain couples TRBV21-1 to TRBJ2-6; TRBD1 is the table's D call and was not checked against the DNA. TRBV21-1 is reported as a pseudogene. This CDR3 spans 16 amino acids. CDR3: CASSKGAGSGANVLTF. The DNA for the CDR3 is TGTGCCAGCAGCAAAGGGGCTGGCTCTGGGGCCAACGTCCTGACTTTC.

The J gene is TRBJ2-7, the V gene TRBV15; D remains ambiguous. The CDR3 is 12 amino acids. Between the trimmed V and J ends, which lost 0 bases and 7 bases, there was a span of 7 bases. The germline CDR1 and CDR2 sequences are LNHNV and YYDKDF (reference sequence). The chain's CDR3 is CATSRDLREQYF. The CDR3 DNA follows: TGTGCCACCAGCAGAGATCTGAGGGAGCAGTACTTC.

V is TRBV18 and J is TRBJ1-1, with D perhaps TRBD1 (5 bases). CDR3 length: 15 residues. Germline V gives CDR1 KGHSH, CDR2 LQKENI. V gave up 0 bases and J gave up 1 base, with 9 bases separating them. CDR3 DNA: TGTGCCAGCTCACCACCTCAGGGCTCGAACACTGAAGCTTTCTTT. It encodes CASSPPQGSNTEAFF.

This sequence joins TRBV19 and TRBJ2-1; TRBD1 aligns across 9 bases. The CDR3 contains 15 residues. Per germline, CDR1 LNHDA and CDR2 SQIVND (reference sequence). V lost 7 bases, J lost 6 bases, and 10 bases stayed unmatched. The CDR3 sequence: CASKRARDRANEQFF. The CDR3, as DNA: TGTGCCAGTAAAAGGGCCCGGGACAGGGCCAATGAGCAGTTCTTC.

The CDR3 protein is CASSFSGTGAYEQYF. The DNA for the CDR3 is TGTGCCAGCAGTTTCTCCGGGACGGGAGCCTACGAGCAGTACTTC. This sequence joins TRBV27 and TRBJ2-7, with D perhaps TRBD2 (6 bases). Germline values: CDR1 MNHEY, CDR2 SMNVEV (reference sequence). CDR3 length: 15 amino acids. V lost 3 bases, J lost 2 bases, and 14 bases lay in between.